One and the same sample provided the 27 T cell receptor beta chains below, sequenced in a study of T-cell memory formation after mild COVID-19. TCRdb re-derived calls from the 5' RACE reads in MiXCR, one entry per CDR3 protein. There are more than 110,000 distinct CDR3 sequences in the sample; 13% to 15% occur only once, and 25% to 30% lies in the top ten. The sequenced sample was PBMCs or a T cell subset sorted from them (not recorded which). The receptors stem from an adult woman who had mild COVID-19 (a few samples of this study predate the infection). Cell type and time point are not known.

The table lists this clonotype with a few counts. This chain joins TRBV19 and TRBJ2-7; a weak D match, TRBD2 (6 bases). There are 16 residues in the CDR3. CDR1 is LNHDA and CDR2 is SQIVND in the germline V gene (reference sequence). The ends were cut back, 0 bases at V and 3 bases at J, with 15 bases in the middle. The DNA of the CDR3 is TGTGCCAGTAGTATAGATGCGGGACGTGTTTTCTACGAGCAGTACTTC. This codes for CASSIDAGRVFYEQYF.

This clonotype was seen a few times. The chain is built from TRBV2 and TRBJ2-1; TRBD2 matches 11 bases. The CDR3 runs 15 residues. After removal of 4 bases from V and 3 bases from J, the junction contained 2 bases not matched to a gene. The germline CDR1 and CDR2 sequences are SNHLY and FYNNEI. CDR3 coding DNA: TGTGCCAGCAGTGCCGGGACTAGCGGCTACAATGAGCAGTTCTTC. Protein sequence: CASSAGTSGYNEQFF.

This clonotype turned up a few times. This chain uses TRBV19 with TRBJ1-1, with a possible D match to TRBD1 (6 bases). Trimming removed 6 bases from V and 1 base from J, with 15 bases in between. CDR3 length: 15 amino acids. From germline, CDR1 is LNHDA and CDR2 SQIVND (reference sequence). In DNA, the CDR3 is TGTGCCAGTAGGTTGGGGCAGGGGCCGAACACTGAAGCTTTCTTT. Protein sequence: CASRLGQGPNTEAFF. Supplemented by reference TRBV19 and TRBJ1-1, the full variable domain reads DGGITQSPKYLFRKEGQNVTLSCEQNLNHDAMYWYRQDPGQGLRLIYYSQIVNDFQKGDIAEGYSVSREKKESFPLTVTSAQKNPTAFYLCASRLGQGPNTEAFFGQGTRLTVV.

This clonotype was picked up a small number of times. The chain links TRBV4-2 to TRBJ1-2; D gene unclear. The CDR3 length is 14 residues. With 0 bases removed from V and 8 bases from J, the gap between germline ends came to 13 bases. Germline CDR1 and CDR2: LGHNA and YNFKEQ. Here the CDR3 DNA reads TGTGCCAGCAGCCAAGAGAAAGGCTGGGAAGGCTACACCTTC. Encoded protein: CASSQEKGWEGYTF.

This clonotype turned up a few times. The chain uses TRBV30 and TRBJ1-4; no definite D call. Germline CDR1 GTSNPN, CDR2 SVGIG (reference sequence). V lost 0 bases and J 8 bases, leaving 10 bases between the germline ends. The CDR3 covers 13 residues. The chain's CDR3 is CAWSVGPWEKLFF. Written as DNA, the CDR3 is TGTGCCTGGAGTGTTGGGCCTTGGGAAAAACTGTTTTTT.

This clonotype was recorded a few times. The DNA for the CDR3 is TGCAGCACTGACAGGATGGATGGCTACACCTTC. This sequence encodes CSTDRMDGYTF. The chain joins TRBV29-1 to TRBJ1-2, with D possibly matching TRBD1 (6 bases). The CDR3 covers 11 residues. CDR1 is SQVTM and CDR2 is ANQGSEA in the germline V gene. V shed 8 bases and J shed 6 bases, with 13 bases lying between them.

This rearrangement joins TRBV2 to TRBJ2-1, with D tentatively TRBD2 (5 bases). Germline CDR1 SNHLY, CDR2 FYNNEI. The V and J ends lost 6 bases and 4 bases respectively, with 10 bases between them. The CDR3 is 13 amino acids. CDR3 DNA sequence: TGTGCCAGCAGCCAGACGGGGTACAATGAGCAGTTCTTC. It yields the protein CASSQTGYNEQFF. The full variable domain, completed using reference TRBV2 and TRBJ2-1, is EPEVTQTPSHQVTQMGQEVILRCVPISNHLYFYWYRQILGQKVEFLVSFYNNEISEKSEIFDDQFSVERPDGSNFTLKIRSTKLEDSAMYFCASSQTGYNEQFFGPGTRLTVL.

The CDR3 sequence is CASSPPSGRGNQPQHF. The CDR3 DNA sequence: TGTGCCAGCAGCCCACCCAGCGGGAGGGGCAATCAGCCCCAGCATTTT. The chain links TRBV7-9 to TRBJ1-5; D gene uncertain. This CDR3 is built from 16 residues. Trimming removed 5 bases at V and 2 bases at J, with 16 bases between. The germline V gene encodes CDR1 SEHNR and CDR2 FQNEAQ (reference sequence).

This clonotype has more than one count but fewer than ten. The chain couples TRBV4-2 to TRBJ2-7; D tentatively reads TRBD1 or TRBD2 (5 bases each). Germline lookup yields CDR1 LGHNA and CDR2 YNFKEQ. This CDR3 region has 15 residues. V shed 5 bases and J shed 4 bases, with 18 bases lying between them. The CDR3 sequence: CASSSTGTDQYEQYF. The CDR3 nucleotides are TGTGCCAGCAGCTCAACCGGGACGGATCAATACGAGCAGTACTTC.

This clonotype was picked up a small number of times. The gene calls are TRBV9 and TRBJ1-2; 10 bases match TRBD1. The CDR3 covers 13 residues. V lost 3 bases, J lost 5 bases, and 1 base stayed unmatched. The V gene's germline CDR1 is SGDLS and CDR2 YYNGEE. CDR3 nucleotides: TGTGCCAGCAGCGCGGACAGGGGGTATGGCTACACCTTC. This translates into CASSADRGYGYTF.

This clonotype came up a few times. The chain employs TRBV6-5 and TRBJ1-4; D possibly corresponds to TRBD1 (5 bases). V lost 6 bases and J 2 bases, leaving 7 bases between the germline ends. This CDR3 spans 13 amino acids. Germline CDR1 is MNHEY and CDR2 is SVGAGI. The CDR3 DNA sequence: TGTGCCAGCAGCAGGGTTACTAATGAAAAACTGTTTTTT. It codes for CASSRVTNEKLFF.

V is TRBV12-3 or TRBV12-4 and J is TRBJ2-5; D may correspond to TRBD1 or TRBD2 (6 bases each). This CDR3 has 14 residues. Deletions cut 2 bases from V and 5 bases from J, with 12 bases between. CDR3 protein: CASSLRGDLETQYF. Written as DNA, the CDR3 is TGTGCCAGCAGTTTAAGGGGGGATCTCGAGACCCAGTACTTC.

V is TRBV6-5 and J is TRBJ1-1, with 11 bases lining up with TRBD1. The CDR3 runs to 19 residues. Per the germline V gene, CDR1 is MNHEY and CDR2 is SVGAGI. The V segment lost 0 bases and the J segment 1 base; nucleotides outside the gene matches: 10. CDR3 coding DNA: TGTGCCAGCAGTTACTCTGCGGACAGGGGGCCAGGTAGGAACACTGAAGCTTTCTTT. As protein: CASSYSADRGPGRNTEAFF.

V usage is TRBV10-3 and J usage is TRBJ2-7; 13 bases are shared with TRBD2. CDR1 ENHRY and CDR2 SYGVKD come from the germline V gene. There are 17 residues in the CDR3. After removal of 6 bases from V and 1 base from J, the junction contained 9 bases not matched to a gene. CDR3 DNA sequence: TGTGCCATCAGCGCCCCCGGACTAGCGGGAGCTTCCTACGAGCAGTACTTC. Amino acid sequence: CAISAPGLAGASYEQYF.

The gene calls are TRBV11-2 and TRBJ2-3, with D unclear. The germline CDR1 and CDR2 sequences are SGHAT and FQNNGV. The V end lost 5 bases, the J end lost 6 bases, and 12 bases lay between the germline ends. This CDR3 region has 13 residues. The CDR3 reads CASSPINGDTQYF. The CDR3 nucleotides are TGTGCCAGCAGCCCGATCAATGGGGATACGCAGTATTTT.

The CDR3 nucleotides read TGCAGTGCTAGAGACCTAACGGGGGGGGAGACAGATACGCAGTATTTT. Amino acid sequence: CSARDLTGGETDTQYF. The chain uses TRBV20-1 and TRBJ2-3; 8 bases agree with TRBD2. Germline lookup yields CDR1 DFQATT and CDR2 SNEGSKA (reference sequence). With 0 bases clipped from V and 3 bases from J, the junction kept 8 bases outside the gene matches. The CDR3 extends over 16 amino acids.

J is TRBJ2-1 and V is TRBV7-6; D not resolved. The CDR3 runs 13 residues. Germline CDR1 SGHVS, CDR2 FNYEAQ. Trimming cost V 3 bases and J 7 bases, with 10 bases left between them. For the CDR3, the DNA is TGTGCCAGCAGCTTGGATAGGGAAAATGAGCAGTTCTTC. This translates into CASSLDRENEQFF. Combining the CDR3 with reference TRBV7-6 and TRBJ2-1 gives the whole variable domain GAGVSQSPRYKVTKRGQDVALRCDPISGHVSLYWYRQALGQGPEFLTYFNYEAQQDKSGLPNDRFSAERPEGSISTLTIQRTEQRDSAMYRCASSLDRENEQFFGPGTRLTVL.

This chain uses TRBV4-3 with TRBJ2-3, with D hard to call. This CDR3 contains 13 residues. Germline assignment: CDR1 LGHNA and CDR2 YSLEER. Trimming took 4 bases from V and 4 from J, leaving 9 bases between them. This chain's CDR3 is CASSLTLPDTQYF. CDR3 nucleotides: TGCGCCAGCAGCCTCACCCTCCCAGATACGCAGTATTTT.

This clonotype was counted between two and nine times. The J gene is TRBJ2-3, the V gene TRBV7-8; TRBD1 matches 9 bases. This CDR3 is 17 amino acids long. Germline V CDR1 and CDR2: SGHVS, FQNEAQ. V lost 2 bases and J lost 3; bases outside the gene matches: 9. The CDR3 loop reads CASSLFAYRGPTDTQYF. The CDR3 DNA follows: TGTGCCAGCAGCTTATTCGCCTACAGGGGGCCGACAGATACGCAGTATTTT.

This chain links TRBV7-9 with TRBJ2-5; tentative D call: TRBD2 (6 bases). Germline V gene lookup returns CDR1 SEHNR and CDR2 FQNEAQ (reference sequence). V was clipped by 5 bases and J by 2 bases, with 12 bases between them. CDR3 length: 14 residues. The CDR3 is CASSAATSQETQYF. In nucleotides, the CDR3 is TGTGCCAGCAGCGCGGCGACTAGTCAAGAGACCCAGTACTTC.

This chain connects TRBV10-3 to TRBJ2-1, with D perhaps matching TRBD2 (7 bases). CDR1 and CDR2 (germline): ENHRY, SYGVKD. V was trimmed by 2 bases and J by 7 bases, leaving 12 bases between them. CDR3 length equals 14 residues. For the CDR3, the DNA is TGTGCCATCAGTGAGGGGGGAGGGGGTAATGAGCAGTTCTTC. It specifies CAISEGGGGNEQFF.

This chain connects TRBV7-2 to TRBJ2-3; no reliable D call. Per germline, CDR1 SGHTA and CDR2 FQGNSA. The ends were cut back, 1 base at V and 4 bases at J, with 9 bases in the middle. The CDR3 has 14 amino acids. The DNA of the CDR3 is TGTGCCAGCAGCTTAGGTCCTACCTCAGATACGCAGTATTTT. This translates into CASSLGPTSDTQYF.

The chain has TRBV12-3 or TRBV12-4 and TRBJ2-7; the D gene is possibly TRBD1 (5 bases). The germline V and J ends were trimmed by 3 bases and 4 bases, with 10 bases remaining between them. This CDR3 has 13 residues. The CDR3 loop is CASSFGRVYEQYF. The CDR3 bases are TGTGCCAGCAGTTTCGGCAGGGTGTACGAGCAGTACTTC.

In this sample, this clonotype turned up a few times. The gene calls are TRBV29-1 and TRBJ1-2; tentatively, D is TRBD1 (5 bases). The CDR3 covers 13 residues. The germline V gene has CDR1 SQVTM and CDR2 ANQGSEA. Deletions cut 5 bases from V and 0 bases from J, with 10 bases between. CDR3 amino acids: CSVRAGTNYGYTF. In DNA, the CDR3 is TGCAGCGTTAGGGCAGGGACTAACTATGGCTACACCTTC.

This clonotype occurred a few times. This sequence joins TRBV20-1 and TRBJ2-7; no clear D gene. This CDR3 is built from 14 residues. V dropped 3 bases and J dropped 1 base, with 13 bases sitting between them. Looked up from germline, CDR1 is DFQATT and CDR2 is SNEGSKA (reference sequence). CDR3 residues: CSASPQVPSYEQYF. The CDR3 nucleotides are TGCAGTGCTAGCCCCCAGGTTCCTTCCTACGAGCAGTACTTC.

The J gene is TRBJ2-7, the V gene TRBV7-9, with TRBD2 identical over 9 bases. This CDR3 spans 13 amino acids. V dropped 5 bases and J dropped 2; count of bases not matched to a gene: 1. CDR1 SEHNR and CDR2 FQNEAQ come from the germline V gene (reference sequence). The CDR3 sequence is CASSPSGAYEQYF. CDR3 bases: TGTGCCAGCAGCCCTAGCGGGGCCTACGAGCAGTACTTC.

The chain links TRBV5-4 to TRBJ1-1, with TRBD1 matching 7 bases. The CDR3 is 15 amino acids. Looked up from germline, CDR1 is SGHNT and CDR2 is YYREEE (reference sequence). V was clipped by 4 bases and J by 1 base; unmatched bases: 7. The CDR3 spells CASSAGGQTNTEAFF. CDR3 DNA: TGTGCCAGCAGCGCGGGGGGACAGACGAACACTGAAGCTTTCTTT.